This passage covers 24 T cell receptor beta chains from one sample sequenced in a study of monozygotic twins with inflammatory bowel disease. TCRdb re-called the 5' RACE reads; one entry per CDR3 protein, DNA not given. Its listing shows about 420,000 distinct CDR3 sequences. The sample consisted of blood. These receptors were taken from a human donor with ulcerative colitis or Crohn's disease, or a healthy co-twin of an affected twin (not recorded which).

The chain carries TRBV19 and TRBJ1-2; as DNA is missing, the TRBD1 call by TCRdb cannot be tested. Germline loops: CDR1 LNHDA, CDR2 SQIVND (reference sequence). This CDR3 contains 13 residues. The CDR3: CASSIRDKYGYTF.

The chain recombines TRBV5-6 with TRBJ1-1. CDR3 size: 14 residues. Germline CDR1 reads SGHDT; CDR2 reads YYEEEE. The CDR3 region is CASSLARIGPIAFF.

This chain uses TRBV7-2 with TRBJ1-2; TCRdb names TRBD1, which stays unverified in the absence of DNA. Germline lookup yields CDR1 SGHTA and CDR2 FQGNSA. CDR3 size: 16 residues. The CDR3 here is CASSLGGQGKSYGYTF.

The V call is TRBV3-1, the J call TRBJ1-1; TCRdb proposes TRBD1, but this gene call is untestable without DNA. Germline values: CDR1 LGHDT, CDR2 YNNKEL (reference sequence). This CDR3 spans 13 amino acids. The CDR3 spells CASSQQGVGEAFF.

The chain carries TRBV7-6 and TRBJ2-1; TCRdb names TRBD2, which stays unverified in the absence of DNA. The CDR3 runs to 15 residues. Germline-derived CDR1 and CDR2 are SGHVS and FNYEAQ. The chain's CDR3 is CASSLDASGTYEQFF.

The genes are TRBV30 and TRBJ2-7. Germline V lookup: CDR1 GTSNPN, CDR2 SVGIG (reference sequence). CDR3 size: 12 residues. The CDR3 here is CAWSVRRYEQYF.

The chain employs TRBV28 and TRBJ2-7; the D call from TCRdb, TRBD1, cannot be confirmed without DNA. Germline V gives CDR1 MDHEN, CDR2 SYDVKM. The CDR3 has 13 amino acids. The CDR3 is CASSSHNRDEQYF.

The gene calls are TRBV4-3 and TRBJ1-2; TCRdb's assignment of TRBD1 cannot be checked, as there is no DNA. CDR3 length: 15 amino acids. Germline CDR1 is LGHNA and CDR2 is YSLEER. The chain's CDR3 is CASSQDRQTVYGYTF.

CDR3 sequence: CASRDIANYGYTF. V gene TRBV5-1 combines with J gene TRBJ1-2; TCRdb gives TRBD1 as the D gene, but with no DNA this cannot be confirmed. The germline gives CDR1 SGHRS, CDR2 YFSETQ. The CDR3 spans 13 residues. Drawing the rest from reference TRBV5-1 and TRBJ1-2, the complete variable domain is KAGVTQTPRYLIKTRGQQVTLSCSPISGHRSVSWYQQTPGQGLQFLFEYFSETQRNKGNFPGRFSGRQFSNSRSEMNVSTLELGDSALYLCASRDIANYGYTFGSGTRLTVV.

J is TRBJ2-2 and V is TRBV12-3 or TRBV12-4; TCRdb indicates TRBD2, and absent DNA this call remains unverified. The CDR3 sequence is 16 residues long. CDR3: CASVAQSKENTGELFF.

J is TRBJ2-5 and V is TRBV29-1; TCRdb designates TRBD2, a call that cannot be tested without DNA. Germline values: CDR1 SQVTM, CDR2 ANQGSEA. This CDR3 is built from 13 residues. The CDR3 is CSVDSAGQETQYF.

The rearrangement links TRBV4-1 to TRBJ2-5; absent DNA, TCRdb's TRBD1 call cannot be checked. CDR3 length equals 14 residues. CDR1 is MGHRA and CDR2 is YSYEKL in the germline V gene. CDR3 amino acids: CASSQEQGLGAQYF.

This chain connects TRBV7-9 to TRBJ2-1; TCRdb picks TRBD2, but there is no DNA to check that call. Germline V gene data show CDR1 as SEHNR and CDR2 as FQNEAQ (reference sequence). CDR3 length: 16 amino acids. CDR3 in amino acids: CASSTRTSPFGGEQFF.

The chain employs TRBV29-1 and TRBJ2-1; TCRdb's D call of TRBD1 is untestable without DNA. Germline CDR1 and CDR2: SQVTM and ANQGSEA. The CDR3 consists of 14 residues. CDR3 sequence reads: CSVENRDAYNEQFF.

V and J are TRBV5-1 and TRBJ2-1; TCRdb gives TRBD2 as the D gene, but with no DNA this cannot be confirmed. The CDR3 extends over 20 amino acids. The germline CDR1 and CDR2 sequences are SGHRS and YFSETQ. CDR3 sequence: CASSWPALAGGRSSYNEQFF.

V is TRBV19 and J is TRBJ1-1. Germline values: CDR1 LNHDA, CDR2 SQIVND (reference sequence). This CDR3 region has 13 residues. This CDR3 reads CASSMKLNTEAFF.

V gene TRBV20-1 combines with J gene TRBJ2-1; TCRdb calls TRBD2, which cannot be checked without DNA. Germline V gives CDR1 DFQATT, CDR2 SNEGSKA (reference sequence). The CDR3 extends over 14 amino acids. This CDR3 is CSASISGRNNEQFF.

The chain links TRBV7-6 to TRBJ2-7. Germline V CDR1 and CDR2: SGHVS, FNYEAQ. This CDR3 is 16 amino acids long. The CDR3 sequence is CASSLALGGESYEQYF.

The CDR3 sequence: CASSLEGGTGELFF. The chain uses TRBV5-1 and TRBJ2-2; TCRdb returns TRBD1, unconfirmable since there is no DNA. Germline V gene lookup returns CDR1 SGHRS and CDR2 YFSETQ. The CDR3 contains 14 residues.

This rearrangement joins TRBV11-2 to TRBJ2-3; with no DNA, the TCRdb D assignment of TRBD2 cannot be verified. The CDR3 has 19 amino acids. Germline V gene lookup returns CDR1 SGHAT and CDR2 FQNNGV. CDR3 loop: CASSSPRRGTSQFLDTQYF.

This CDR3 reads CAWSVQRGNPVYEQYF. This chain joins TRBV30 and TRBJ2-7; TCRdb gives TRBD1 as the D gene, but with no DNA this cannot be confirmed. Germline CDR1 is GTSNPN and CDR2 is SVGIG (reference sequence). This CDR3 region has 16 residues.

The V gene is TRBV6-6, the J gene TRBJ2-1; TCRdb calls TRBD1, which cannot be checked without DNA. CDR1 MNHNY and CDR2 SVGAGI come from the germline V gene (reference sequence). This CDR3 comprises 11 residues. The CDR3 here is CASSPRDEQFF.

This CDR3 is CASSYGNRGQGEKLFF. This chain links TRBV5-1 with TRBJ1-4; TCRdb's D call, TRBD1, is unchecked because there is no DNA. Germline CDR1 SGHRS, CDR2 YFSETQ. This CDR3 is 16 amino acids long.

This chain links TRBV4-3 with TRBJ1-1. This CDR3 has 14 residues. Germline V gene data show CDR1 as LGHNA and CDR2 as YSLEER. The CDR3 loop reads CASSLASGSTEAFF.